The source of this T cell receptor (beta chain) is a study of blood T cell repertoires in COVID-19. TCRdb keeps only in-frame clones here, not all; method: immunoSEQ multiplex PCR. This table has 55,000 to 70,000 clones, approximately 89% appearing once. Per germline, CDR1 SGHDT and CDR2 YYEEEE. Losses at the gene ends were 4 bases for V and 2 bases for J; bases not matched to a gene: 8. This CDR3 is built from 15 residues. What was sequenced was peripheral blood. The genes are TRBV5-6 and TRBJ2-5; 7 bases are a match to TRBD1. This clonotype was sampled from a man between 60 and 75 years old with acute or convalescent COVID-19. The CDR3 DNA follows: TGTGCCAGCAGCAGGACCCCGGGACAGCAAGAGACCCAGTACTTC. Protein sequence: CASSRTPGQQETQYF.